This TCR beta chain was found in a study of blood T cell repertoires in COVID-19 (dated by TCRdb to the early 2020s). For the study in its entirety: Collaborator samples came from the United States, Italy and Spain and covered acute and convalescent phases of COVID-19. The material from the prospective study consisted of cDNA or gDNA derived from T cells, B-cell-depleted T cells, or PBMCs. Deeply sampled blood TCRbeta repertoires from subjects exposed to, actively infected with, or recovered from COVID-19 were included in the dataset. The repertoires were made available in a free public database intended to serve as a resource for research on the immune response to SARS-CoV-2. Samples came from the ongoing ImmuneRACE study (first 160 participants) plus 1,254 subjects from 6 global collaborators. Nearly every sample came with metadata listing a de-identified subject ID, COVID-19 status, age in years and sex. HLA class I and class II types, where available, came from metadata supplied by the sample provider rather than from assay-based typing. The paper's findings and limits, for the study overall: Clinical and demographic metadata were provided uncurated, with the amount varying by source and participant.

A word on this clone: The antigen it recognizes is unknown. It has no much larger one-base neighbor in the sample; base qualities were not kept.

Enrolling through a virtual design, the prospective study's participants ranged in age from roughly 18 to 89 years and lived across 24 United States geographic areas. To assign participants to cohorts, the prospective study relied on clinical history that participants themselves reported in a screening survey and a study questionnaire. For ImmuneRACE Cohort 3, a participant was defined as recovered based on two consecutive negative NP/OP PCR tests, clearance by a healthcare professional, or resolution of symptoms. Mobile phlebotomists in the prospective study collected whole blood, serum and a nasopharyngeal or oropharyngeal swab from every participant. Prospective study participants could optionally give additional blood draws and questionnaires over an approximately 2-month period. Blood samples from the prospective study were shipped frozen or at room temperature prior to DNA extraction. TCRbeta CDR3 regions were amplified from genomic DNA using the immunoSEQ Assay, a bias-controlled multiplex PCR. The authors processed their data as follows. The number of nucleated cells in each sample was estimated from the amplification of reference gene primers within the assay. To quantify the absolute abundance of each unique TCRbeta CDR3 rearrangement, sequence reads were collapsed and filtered. For each sample, productive Simpson clonality was calculated as the square root of Simpson's diversity index across productive rearrangements. TCRdb carries this immuneACCESS record with in-frame sequences only. Its versions omit some clonotypes, under half of them owing to an unresolved V gene in the studies checked, with the rest unexplained. The DNA gave D and trimming, while V, J and clone size come from that table. The sample table shows approximately 300,000 clones, and approximately 84% are seen once. About 4.1% of the sample belongs to the ten largest clones.

The sequence was obtained from a man aged 30-40 years who had recovered from COVID-19. The sequencing input was PBMCs or T cells enriched from blood (not recorded which).

The encoded CDR3 is CASSSEPGQTYNEQFF. The DNA sequence is as follows: TGTGCCAGCAGCTCAGAGCCGGGACAGACGTACAATGAGCAGTTCTTC. Rearrangement joined TRBV5-5 to TRBJ2-1, with 7 junctional bases fitting TRBD1. Trimmed from V: 3 bases; trimmed from J: 4 bases; junction bases lacking a gene match: 10. The CDR1 and CDR2 encoded by the germline V gene (reference sequence) are SGHKS and YYEKEE. From cysteine to phenylalanine, the CDR3 is 16 amino acids long. Of the read, only the CDR3 DNA is kept; its 48 bases are in frame from base 1.